Following are 5 T cell receptor beta chains from one sample sequenced in a study of CD8 T cells in ankylosing spondylitis. Study-wide findings and caveats: Blood from ankylosing spondylitis patients appeared to carry a characteristic roughly 8-variant TCR beta motif.

TCRdb ran MiXCR on the 5' RACE reads and lists one entry per CDR3 protein. The table records 220,000 or so distinct CDR3 sequences, approximately 16% of them present only once. Their recognized antigens are unknown. The material sequenced was blood, either unsorted or a sorted T cell fraction (not recorded which). The receptor set was obtained from a male donor with ankylosing spondylitis.

The chain joins TRBV7-6 to TRBJ2-1; D uncertain. The V and J ends lost 3 bases and 3 bases respectively, with 9 bases between them. This CDR3 has 14 residues. Germline V CDR1 and CDR2: SGHVS, FNYEAQ. Written as DNA, the CDR3 is TGTGCCAGCAGCTTTCTCGGCGACTACAATGAGCAGTTCTTC. Protein product: CASSFLGDYNEQFF.

This clonotype was seen a handful of times. V and J are TRBV27 and TRBJ1-1; D may be TRBD1 (5 bases). The V gene's germline CDR1 is MNHEY and CDR2 SMNVEV (reference sequence). V shed 3 bases and J shed 4 bases, with 18 bases lying between them. The CDR3 length is 16 residues. The CDR3 region is CASSLYSGALTTEAFF. For the CDR3, the DNA is TGTGCCAGCAGTTTGTACAGCGGGGCCCTTACCACTGAAGCTTTCTTT.

The chain joins TRBV7-2 to TRBJ2-2, with no clear D. From germline, CDR1 is SGHTA and CDR2 FQGNSA. The CDR3 has 15 residues. The V and J ends lost 2 bases and 3 bases respectively, with 10 bases between them. CDR3 sequence reads: CASSLTLSDTGELFF. In DNA form, the CDR3 reads TGTGCCAGCAGCTTAACCCTCTCCGACACCGGGGAGCTGTTTTTT.

Here the CDR3 DNA reads TGTGCCAGCAGCTTAGCCCTGGGGGACACTGAAGCTTTCTTT. Its translation: CASSLALGDTEAFF. This chain uses TRBV7-9 with TRBJ1-1, with a tentative D call TRBD1 (5 bases). The CDR3 extends over 14 amino acids. V lost 0 bases, J lost 3 bases, and 8 bases lay in between. CDR1 SEHNR and CDR2 FQNEAQ come from the germline V gene (reference sequence).

The rearrangement joins TRBV6-2 or TRBV6-3 to TRBJ2-2; 12 bases align to TRBD1. J lost 4 bases, V lost 4 bases, and 1 base had no gene match. CDR1 MNHEY and CDR2 SVGEGT come from the germline V gene. This CDR3 contains 15 residues. CDR3 DNA sequence: TGTGCCAGCAGTTCGGGACAGGGGGCCACCGGGGAGCTGTTTTTT. It specifies CASSSGQGATGELFF.